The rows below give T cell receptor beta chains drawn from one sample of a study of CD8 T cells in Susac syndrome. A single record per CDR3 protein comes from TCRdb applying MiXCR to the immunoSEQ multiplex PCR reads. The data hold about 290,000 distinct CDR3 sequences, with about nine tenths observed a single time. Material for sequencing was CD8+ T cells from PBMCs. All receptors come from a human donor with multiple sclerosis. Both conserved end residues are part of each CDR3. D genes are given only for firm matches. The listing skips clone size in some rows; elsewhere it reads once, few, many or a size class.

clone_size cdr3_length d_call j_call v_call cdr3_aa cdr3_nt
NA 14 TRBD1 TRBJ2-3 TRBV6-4 CASRDRDATDTQYF TGTGCCAGCAGGGACAGGGATGCCACAGATACGCAGTATTTT
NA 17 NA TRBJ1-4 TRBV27 CASSSILQGLANEKLFF TGTGCCAGCAGTTCCATCCTTCAGGGACTGGCTAATGAAAAACTGTTTTTT
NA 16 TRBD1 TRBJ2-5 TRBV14 CASSPRGRGLQETQYF TGTGCCAGCAGCCCACGTGGTAGGGGGCTCCAAGAGACCCAGTACTTC
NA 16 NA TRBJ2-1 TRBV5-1 CASSLFVWQNYNEQFF TGCGCCAGCAGCTTGTTCGTCTGGCAGAACTACAATGAGCAGTTCTTC
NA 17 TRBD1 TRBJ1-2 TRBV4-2 CASSQPDRGFGNYGYTF TGTGCCAGCAGCCAGCCGGACAGGGGATTTGGGAACTATGGCTACACCTTC
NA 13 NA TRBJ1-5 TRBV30 CAWALQDNQPQHF TGTGCCTGGGCCCTTCAGGATAATCAGCCCCAGCATTTT
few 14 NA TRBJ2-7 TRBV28 CASSFRGPTYEQYF TGTGCCAGTAGTTTCCGGGGCCCTACCTACGAGCAGTACTTC
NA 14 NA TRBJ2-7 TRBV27 CASSPGTEGYEQYF TGTGCCAGCAGTCCTGGGACGGAGGGATACGAGCAGTACTTC
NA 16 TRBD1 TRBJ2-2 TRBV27 CASSIGGLANTGELFF TGTGCCAGCAGTATAGGGGGCCTCGCGAACACCGGGGAGCTGTTTTTT
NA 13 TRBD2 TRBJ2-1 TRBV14 CASSQVTSDEQFF TGTGCCAGCAGCCAGGTCACTAGCGATGAGCAGTTCTTC
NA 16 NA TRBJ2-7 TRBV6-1 CASSEVEEGGFVEQYF TGTGCCAGCAGTGAAGTGGAGGAGGGTGGATTTGTCGAGCAGTACTTC
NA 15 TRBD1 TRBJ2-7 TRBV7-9 CASSLGIGTGIEQYF TGTGCCAGCAGCTTGGGGATCGGGACAGGGATCGAGCAGTACTTC
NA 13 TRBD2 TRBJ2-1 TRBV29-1 CSVPRVGGNEQFF TGCAGCGTACCCAGGGTCGGGGGGAATGAGCAGTTCTTC
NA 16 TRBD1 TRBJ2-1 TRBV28 CASSQNRGGTGNEQFF TGTGCCAGCAGTCAGAATAGAGGCGGGACAGGCAATGAGCAGTTCTTC
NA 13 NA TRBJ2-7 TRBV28 CASSFGSYYEQYF TGTGCCAGCAGTTTTGGCTCCTACTACGAGCAGTACTTC
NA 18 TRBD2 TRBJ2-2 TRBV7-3 CASSPGLAGGPYTGELFF TGTGCCAGCAGCCCGGGACTAGCGGGAGGGCCGTACACCGGGGAGCTGTTTTTT
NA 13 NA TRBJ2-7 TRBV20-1 CSLQVPSLYEQYF TGCAGTCTACAGGTCCCCTCATTGTACGAGCAGTACTTC
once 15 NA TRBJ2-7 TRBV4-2 CASSPKQEGSYEQYF TGTGCCAGCAGCCCAAAGCAGGAGGGCTCCTACGAGCAGTACTTC
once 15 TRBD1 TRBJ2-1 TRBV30 CAWQRQGSSYNEQFF TGTGCCTGGCAACGACAGGGGTCCTCTTACAATGAGCAGTTCTTC
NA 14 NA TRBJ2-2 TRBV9 CASMSGGAGGELFF TGTGCCAGCATGTCAGGAGGGGCCGGCGGGGAGCTGTTTTTT
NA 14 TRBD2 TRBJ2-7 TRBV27 CASSFSGGAIEQYF TGTGCCAGCAGTTTTAGCGGGGGGGCCATCGAGCAGTACTTC
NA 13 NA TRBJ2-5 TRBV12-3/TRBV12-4 CASSLGGVGTQYF TGTGCCAGCAGTTTAGGAGGGGTCGGGACCCAGTACTTC
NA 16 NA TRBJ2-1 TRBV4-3 CASSQDPAGSYNEQFF TGCGCCAGCAGCCAAGATCCCGCAGGGTCCTACAATGAGCAGTTCTTC
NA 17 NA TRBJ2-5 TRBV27 CASSLFGTQPYQETQYF TGTGCCAGCAGTTTATTCGGGACTCAACCCTACCAAGAGACCCAGTACTTC
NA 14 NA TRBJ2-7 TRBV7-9 CASSLDRLNYEQYF TGTGCCAGCAGCTTAGACAGGCTAAACTACGAGCAGTACTTC
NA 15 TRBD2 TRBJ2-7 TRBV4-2 CASSPLAESSYEQYF TGTGCCAGCAGCCCACTAGCGGAGAGCTCCTACGAGCAGTACTTC
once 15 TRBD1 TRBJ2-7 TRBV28 CASSYLTGTSYEQYF TGTGCCAGCTCTTATCTGACAGGGACATCCTACGAGCAGTACTTC
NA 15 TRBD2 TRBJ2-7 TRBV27 CASGQITSGRREQYF TGTGCCAGCGGCCAAATAACTAGCGGGAGGCGTGAGCAGTACTTC
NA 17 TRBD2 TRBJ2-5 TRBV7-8 CASSLGGWRGAQETQYF TGTGCCAGCAGCTTAGGGGGCTGGCGGGGGGCGCAAGAGACCCAGTACTTC
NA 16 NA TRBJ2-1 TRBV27 CASTSAGFSSYNEQFF TGTGCCAGCACCTCGGCCGGTTTCAGCTCCTACAATGAGCAGTTCTTC
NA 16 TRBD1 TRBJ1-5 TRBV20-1 CSARTGTGARNQPQHF TGCAGTGCTAGAACCGGGACAGGGGCTCGCAATCAGCCCCAGCATTTT
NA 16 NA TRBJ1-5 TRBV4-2 CASSQGGGLSNQPQHF TGTGCCAGCAGCCAAGGGGGGGGGCTAAGCAATCAGCCCCAGCATTTT
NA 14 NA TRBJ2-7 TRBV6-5 CASSYGVGLGEQYF TGTGCCAGCAGTTACGGGGTAGGCTTGGGTGAGCAGTACTTC
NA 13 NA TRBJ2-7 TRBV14 CASRTRAEGPRYF TGTGCCAGCAGAACAAGGGCTGAGGGGCCTCGGTACTTC
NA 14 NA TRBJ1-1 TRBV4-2 CASSQDSVNTEAFF TGTGCCAGCAGCCAAGATAGTGTGAACACTGAAGCTTTCTTT
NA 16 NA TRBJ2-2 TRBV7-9 CASSLGIQVNTGELFF TGTGCCAGCAGCTTAGGGATCCAGGTTAACACCGGGGAGCTGTTTTTT
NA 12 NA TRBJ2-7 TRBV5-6 CASSQLRYEQYF TGTGCCAGCAGCCAGCTACGCTACGAGCAGTACTTC
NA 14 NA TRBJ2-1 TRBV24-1 CATSAEQGYNEQFF TGTGCCACCAGTGCCGAACAGGGATACAATGAGCAGTTCTTC
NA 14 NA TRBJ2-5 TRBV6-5 CASSLAALQETQYF TGTGCCAGCAGTTTAGCGGCCTTACAAGAGACCCAGTACTTC